A selection of T cell receptor beta chains follows, all from one sample in a study of blood T cell repertoires in COVID-19. TCRdb's copy holds only in-frame clones and misses some; the assay was immunoSEQ multiplex PCR. The repertoire holds around 25,000 clones, with about nine tenths as singletons. What was sequenced was peripheral blood. The receptors shown here come from a woman of 80 years or more with acute or convalescent COVID-19. Each CDR3 is given with its conserved first and last residue. The order of the fields is clone size, V gene, D gene, J gene, CDR3 protein, CDR3 DNA. A D gene is named only where the DNA matches it firmly. Not all rows give a size; the values are once, few, many and, for expanded clones, a class.

NA	TRBV6-5	TRBD1	TRBJ1-2	CASRKDRVGGYTF	TGTGCCAGCAGGAAGGACAGGGTTGGTGGCTACACCTTC
once	TRBV5-1	TRBD1	TRBJ2-2	CASSLRQGRSGELFF	TGCGCCAGCAGCTTGAGACAGGGAAGGTCCGGGGAGCTGTTTTTT
NA	TRBV19	TRBD1	TRBJ1-5	CASSRLDRGTYQPQHF	TGTGCCAGTAGTAGGCTCGACAGGGGTACTTATCAGCCCCAGCATTTT
NA	TRBV5-4	TRBD1	TRBJ2-1	CASSLRSGGRGYNEQFF	TGTGCCAGCAGCTTGAGGTCAGGGGGCCGGGGCTACAATGAGCAGTTCTTC
NA	TRBV7-9	TRBD2	TRBJ2-1	CASSFSGAAHYNEQFF	TGTGCCAGCAGCTTTAGCGGGGCCGCCCACTACAATGAGCAGTTCTTC
NA	TRBV20-1	NA	TRBJ1-2	CSALPGYTF	TGCAGTGCTCTCCCTGGCTACACCTTC
NA	TRBV20-1	NA	TRBJ2-3	CSAPRDTQYF	TGCAGTGCCCCTCGGGATACGCAGTATTTT
NA	TRBV7-9	NA	TRBJ2-3	CASSLETTAGTQYF	TGTGCCAGCAGCTTAGAAACCACCGCGGGAACGCAGTATTTT
NA	TRBV2	NA	TRBJ2-2	CASRQDTGELFF	TGTGCCAGCAGACAGGACACCGGGGAGCTGTTTTTT
NA	TRBV7-2	NA	TRBJ1-5	CASSLAVGQIQPQHF	TGTGCCAGCAGCTTAGCCGTAGGACAGATTCAGCCCCAGCATTTT
NA	TRBV5-6	TRBD1	TRBJ2-2	CASSWGTGRLTGELFF	TGTGCCAGCAGCTGGGGGACAGGCCGACTTACCGGGGAGCTGTTTTTT
NA	TRBV7-2	TRBD1	TRBJ2-5	CASSSIQGVGETQYF	TGTGCCAGCAGCTCCATTCAGGGGGTAGGAGAGACCCAGTACTTC
NA	TRBV2	NA	TRBJ1-4	CATGDMEKLFF	TGTGCCACCGGGGACATGGAAAAACTGTTTTTT
medium-sized	TRBV27	TRBD1	TRBJ1-1	CASSLNRDSTEAFF	TGTGCCAGCAGTTTAAACAGGGACAGCACTGAAGCTTTCTTT
NA	TRBV5-6	NA	TRBJ1-2	CASSLGPPLGGYGYTF	TGTGCCAGCAGCTTGGGGCCTCCGCTCGGGGGCTATGGCTACACCTTC
NA	TRBV27	NA	TRBJ2-7	CASSPTGPYEQYF	TGTGCCAGCAGTCCGACTGGCCCCTACGAGCAGTACTTC
few	TRBV5-1	NA	TRBJ2-1	CASSLSPAGEIYNEQFF	TGCGCCAGCAGCTTGAGTCCGGCCGGGGAGATTTACAATGAGCAGTTCTTC
NA	TRBV11-3	NA	TRBJ2-7	CASTSSAESSYEQYF	TGTGCCAGCACCTCCTCAGCGGAGAGCTCCTACGAGCAGTACTTC
once	TRBV6-5	NA	TRBJ1-1	CASSYSHRLNTEAFF	TGTGCCAGCAGTTACTCGCACAGGTTGAACACTGAAGCTTTCTTT
few	TRBV6-2/TRBV6-3	TRBD2	TRBJ2-5	CASSYSLGEGTQYF	TGTGCCAGCAGTTACTCCCTCGGGGAGGGGACCCAGTACTTC
NA	TRBV7-2	TRBD1	TRBJ2-7	CASSPGDSWYEQYF	TGTGCCAGCAGCCCAGGGGACAGTTGGTACGAGCAGTACTTC
NA	TRBV5-1	NA	TRBJ1-2	CASRIDRNYGYTF	TGCGCCAGCAGAATAGACAGAAACTATGGCTACACCTTC
NA	TRBV18	TRBD2	TRBJ2-1	CASSPRREGRGGNEQFF	TGTGCCAGCTCACCGCGGCGGGAGGGCCGGGGAGGGAATGAGCAGTTCTTC
NA	TRBV18	NA	TRBJ1-1	CASSPKNGGPTEAFF	TGTGCCAGCTCACCAAAAAACGGGGGACCCACTGAAGCTTTCTTT
NA	TRBV18	TRBD2	TRBJ2-1	CASSPTKGLAGNEQFF	TGTGCCAGCTCACCGACGAAGGGACTAGCGGGGAATGAGCAGTTCTTC
NA	TRBV6-2/TRBV6-3	NA	TRBJ2-7	CASSPFRNPNIYEQYF	TGTGCCAGCAGCCCTTTCAGGAACCCTAACATCTACGAGCAGTACTTC
NA	TRBV21-1	NA	TRBJ1-2	CASSMKEILGRGYYGYTF	TGTGCCAGCAGCATGAAGGAGATATTAGGCAGGGGGTACTATGGCTACACCTTC
NA	TRBV9	NA	TRBJ1-4	CASSVTGLSNEKLFF	TGTGCCAGCAGCGTTACAGGCCTCTCTAATGAAAAACTGTTTTTT
few	TRBV6-4	TRBD2	TRBJ2-1	CASSGVLLYALAGNNEQFF	TGTGCCAGCAGTGGCGTCCTGCTTTACGCACTAGCGGGAAATAATGAGCAGTTCTTC
NA	TRBV9	TRBD2	TRBJ2-1	CASSVPSGAGGYNEQFF	TGTGCCAGCAGCGTCCCCTCAGGTGCGGGGGGCTACAATGAGCAGTTCTTC
once	TRBV6-4	TRBD2	TRBJ2-1	CASSDSAGGSNEQFF	TGTGCCAGCAGTGACTCAGCGGGAGGCTCCAATGAGCAGTTCTTC
NA	TRBV27	NA	TRBJ2-7	CASSFDSSGYEQYF	TGTGCCAGCAGTTTCGACTCTTCGGGCTACGAGCAGTACTTC
NA	TRBV4-3	NA	TRBJ1-2	CASSQDWEGSNGYTF	TGCGCCAGCAGCCAAGATTGGGAGGGGTCGAATGGCTACACCTTC
NA	TRBV12-3/TRBV12-4	NA	TRBJ1-2	CASSRLYGYTF	TGTGCCAGCAGTCGGTTATATGGCTACACCTTC
NA	TRBV18	NA	TRBJ1-2	CASSPERGETYGYTF	TGTGCCAGCTCACCTGAAAGAGGTGAGACCTATGGCTACACCTTC
once	TRBV2	TRBD1	TRBJ2-1	CASSTTGIWQFF	TGTGCCAGCAGTACGACAGGGATCTGGCAGTTCTTC
NA	TRBV4-1	TRBD1	TRBJ1-2	CASTMLGQGREDYGYTF	TGCGCCAGCACCATGCTAGGACAGGGGAGAGAGGACTATGGCTACACCTTC
few	TRBV24-1	NA	TRBJ2-7	CATRGFYYEQYF	TGTGCCACCAGGGGCTTTTACTACGAGCAGTACTTC
NA	TRBV6-5	NA	TRBJ1-2	CASSYSGTNYGYTF	TGTGCCAGCAGTTACTCCGGTACTAACTATGGCTACACCTTC
NA	TRBV10-3	TRBD1	TRBJ2-5	CAIGDSGETQYF	TGTGCCATCGGGGACAGTGGGGAGACCCAGTACTTC
NA	TRBV27	NA	TRBJ2-6	CASSSNWGLGSSGANVLTF	TGTGCCAGCAGTTCAAATTGGGGACTGGGATCCTCTGGGGCCAACGTCCTGACTTTC
NA	TRBV4-1	NA	TRBJ2-5	CASSQGDFEETQYF	TGCGCCAGCAGCCAAGGGGACTTCGAAGAGACCCAGTACTTC
once	TRBV3-1/TRBV3-2	TRBD2	TRBJ2-1	CASSPHSNGGLNEQFF	TGTGCCAGCAGCCCCCACTCGAACGGGGGGTTGAATGAGCAGTTCTTC
NA	TRBV5-1	NA	TRBJ2-2	CASSLVAGVNTGELFF	TGCGCCAGCAGCTTGGTAGCCGGGGTGAACACCGGGGAGCTGTTTTTT
NA	TRBV24-1	TRBD1	TRBJ2-7	CATSALPGQGEQYF	TGTGCCACCAGTGCCTTACCGGGACAGGGCGAGCAGTACTTC
NA	TRBV7-7	TRBD2	TRBJ2-1	CASSLGLADNEQFF	TGTGCTAGCAGCTTAGGACTAGCGGATAATGAGCAGTTCTTC
NA	TRBV30	NA	TRBJ1-1	CAWSARLGTEAFF	TGTGCCTGGAGTGCCAGGTTAGGAACTGAAGCTTTCTTT
NA	TRBV7-2	NA	TRBJ1-6	CASSPFGGAKSPLHF	TGTGCCAGCAGCCCGTTCGGGGGGGCTAAGTCACCCCTCCACTTT
few	TRBV6-2/TRBV6-3	TRBD1	TRBJ1-2	CASSSRTGDHGYTF	TGTGCCAGCAGCTCTCGGACAGGGGATCATGGCTACACCTTC
NA	TRBV7-2	NA	TRBJ2-3	CASSSNWGADTQYF	TGTGCCAGCAGCTCCAATTGGGGGGCAGATACGCAGTATTTT
NA	TRBV5-1	NA	TRBJ2-5	CASSPGTERGETQYF	TGCGCCAGCAGCCCGGGGACTGAGAGAGGGGAGACCCAGTACTTC
NA	TRBV14	NA	TRBJ1-6	CASSRSHNNSPLHF	TGTGCCAGCAGCCGGTCCCACAATAATTCACCCCTCCACTTT
NA	TRBV5-1	TRBD1	TRBJ2-7	CASSFNRGRYEQYF	TGCGCCAGCAGCTTTAACAGGGGGCGCTACGAGCAGTACTTC
NA	TRBV7-2	NA	TRBJ1-2	CASSLSPVPNYGYTF	TGTGCCAGCAGCTTGTCCCCAGTCCCTAACTATGGCTACACCTTC